Listed below are T cell receptor beta chains from one sample, sequenced in a study of CD8 T cells in ankylosing spondylitis. Via MiXCR, TCRdb re-called the 5' RACE reads, giving one row per CDR3 protein. The data show over 450,000 distinct CDR3 sequences, approximately 11% seen once. Sequences were obtained from blood, either unsorted or a sorted T cell fraction (not recorded which). All receptors come from a male donor with ankylosing spondylitis. Both conserved end residues are part of each CDR3. The D gene is left open where the match is weak. Clone size is shown for a subset of rows, as once, few, many or a class of expanded clone.

CDR3nt | CDR3aa | j_gene | len | d_gene | v_gene | abundance
TGCGCCAGCAGCCCCACCTCGGGACAGAAGAACACTGAAGCTTTCTTT | CASSPTSGQKNTEAFF | TRBJ1-1 | 16 | TRBD1 | TRBV5-1 | many
TGCAGCGTAGGGAGAGGGCAGAGAGATGGCTACACCTTC | CSVGRGQRDGYTF | TRBJ1-2 | 13 | - | TRBV29-1 | many
TGCGCCAGCAGCTTGGATCTAGCGGGAGTTGGGGAGCAGTTCTTC | CASSLDLAGVGEQFF | TRBJ2-1 | 15 | TRBD2 | TRBV5-1 | -
TGTGCCAGCAGCTTAGTCCTTGCGGGTGGGGCCAACGTCCTGACTTTC | CASSLVLAGGANVLTF | TRBJ2-6 | 16 | - | TRBV7-8 | many
TGTGCCACCAGCAGAGACAGGACTATGCACAATGAGCAGTTCTTC | CATSRDRTMHNEQFF | TRBJ2-1 | 15 | - | TRBV15 | many
TGTGCCAGCAGTTTACCAGGGTCTGGAAACACCATATATTTT | CASSLPGSGNTIYF | TRBJ1-3 | 14 | - | TRBV12-3/TRBV12-4 | few
TGTGCCACCAGCAGTGTCCAGGGGGCTCGCGATGGCTACACCTTC | CATSSVQGARDGYTF | TRBJ1-2 | 15 | TRBD1 | TRBV15 | few
TGCAGCGTTGTCGAGGGACCCACTGAAGCTTTCTTT | CSVVEGPTEAFF | TRBJ1-1 | 12 | - | TRBV29-1 | few
TGTGCCAGCAGCTTCGGGACACAGAACACTGAAGCTTTCTTT | CASSFGTQNTEAFF | TRBJ1-1 | 14 | - | TRBV5-5 | many
TGCAGTGCTAGAGTATATAGAAACACCGGGGAGCTGTTTTTT | CSARVYRNTGELFF | TRBJ2-2 | 14 | - | TRBV20-1 | many
TGCAGTGCTAGGGAGACAGGACTTCGGGAAAAACTGTTTTTT | CSARETGLREKLFF | TRBJ1-4 | 14 | - | TRBV20-1 | -
TGTGCCAGCAGTAACTTCCACGGCACAGATACGCAGTATTTT | CASSNFHGTDTQYF | TRBJ2-3 | 14 | - | TRBV28 | few
TGTGCCAGCAGGACCACAGGGTTCACAGATACGCAGTATTTT | CASRTTGFTDTQYF | TRBJ2-3 | 14 | - | TRBV12-3/TRBV12-4 | many
TGCAGTGCTAGACAAGGGACTAGCGTGATCTTGGGCTCCTACAATGAGCAGTTCTTC | CSARQGTSVILGSYNEQFF | TRBJ2-1 | 19 | TRBD2 | TRBV20-1 | many
TGCGCCAGCAGCCACCCGGCCACAGATACGCAGTATTTT | CASSHPATDTQYF | TRBJ2-3 | 13 | - | TRBV5-1 | many
TGCGCCAGCAGCCCCGGGGGGGACCTCGAGGGCTACACCTTC | CASSPGGDLEGYTF | TRBJ1-2 | 14 | - | TRBV5-1 | few
TGTGCCAGCAGCTTAGTCCCCGACAGCACCGGGGAGCTGTTTTTT | CASSLVPDSTGELFF | TRBJ2-2 | 15 | - | TRBV7-2 | many
TGCAGTGCTAGAGGGGTTAGCGCCAGCACAGATACGCAGTATTTT | CSARGVSASTDTQYF | TRBJ2-3 | 15 | - | TRBV20-1 | few
TGCAGTGCGCCAAACAGGGGGCGCATGTCAGAGACCCAGTACTTC | CSAPNRGRMSETQYF | TRBJ2-5 | 15 | TRBD1 | TRBV20-1 | few
TGTGCCACCAGTGACCGACTAGCGGGAGCCGACAATGAGCAGTTCTTC | CATSDRLAGADNEQFF | TRBJ2-1 | 16 | TRBD2 | TRBV24-1 | many
TGTGCCACCAGTGACCAAGGGACAGGGTACAATGAGCAGTTCTTC | CATSDQGTGYNEQFF | TRBJ2-1 | 15 | TRBD1 | TRBV24-1 | many
TGTGCCAGCAGCCAACACCTGGGGGGAGTCGGCACAGATACGCAGTATTTT | CASSQHLGGVGTDTQYF | TRBJ2-3 | 17 | - | TRBV3-1 | -
TGTGCCAGCAGCTTTGGACAGGGGGAAATCTTAGATACGCAGTATTTT | CASSFGQGEILDTQYF | TRBJ2-3 | 16 | TRBD1 | TRBV7-9 | once
TGCAGTGCAGGGCCGGGGGGGACCTACGAGCAGTACTTC | CSAGPGGTYEQYF | TRBJ2-7 | 13 | TRBD2 | TRBV20-1 | -